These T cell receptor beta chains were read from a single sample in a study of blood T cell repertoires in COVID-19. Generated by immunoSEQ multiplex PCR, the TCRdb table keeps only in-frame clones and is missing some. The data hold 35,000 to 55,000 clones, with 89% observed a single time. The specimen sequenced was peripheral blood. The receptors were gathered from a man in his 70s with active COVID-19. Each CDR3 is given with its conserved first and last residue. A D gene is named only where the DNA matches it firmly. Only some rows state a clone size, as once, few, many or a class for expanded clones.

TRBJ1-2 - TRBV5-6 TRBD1 CASSLRTGTRVDYGYTF TGTGCCAGCAGCCTAAGGACAGGGACGAGGGTAGACTATGGCTACACCTTC
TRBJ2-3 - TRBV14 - CASSQDRRSTDTQYF TGTGCCAGCAGCCAAGACAGGAGGAGCACAGATACGCAGTATTTT
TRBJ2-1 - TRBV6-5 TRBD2 CASSYSLGGGSFGQFF TGTGCCAGCAGTTACTCTCTCGGCGGGGGGTCCTTCGGGCAGTTCTTC
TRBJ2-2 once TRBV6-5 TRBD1 CAILTGTGNTGELFF TGTGCCATCCTGACCGGGACAGGGAACACCGGGGAGCTGTTTTTT
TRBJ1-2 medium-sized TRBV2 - CASSEGSANYGYTF TGTGCCAGCAGTGAAGGTTCTGCTAACTATGGCTACACCTTC
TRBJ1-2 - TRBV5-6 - CASSLPGYKNYGYTF TGTGCCAGCAGCTTGCCAGGGTACAAAAACTATGGCTACACCTTC
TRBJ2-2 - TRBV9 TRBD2 CASTPEAGGYTGELFF TGTGCCAGCACCCCCGAAGCCGGGGGGTACACCGGGGAGCTGTTTTTT
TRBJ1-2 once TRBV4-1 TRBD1 CASSQAGVQGALGYTF TGCGCCAGCAGCCAAGCTGGTGTACAGGGGGCACTTGGCTACACCTTC
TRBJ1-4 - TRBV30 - CAWVPGWSTNEKLFF TGTGCCTGGGTCCCAGGCTGGTCGACTAATGAAAAACTGTTTTTT
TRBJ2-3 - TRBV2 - CASSVASAADTQYF TGTGCCAGCAGTGTGGCTAGCGCGGCAGATACGCAGTATTTT
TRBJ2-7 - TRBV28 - CASNTPDGTHYEQYF TGTGCCAGCAATACTCCGGATGGGACACACTACGAGCAGTACTTC
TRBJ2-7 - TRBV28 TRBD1 CASSSGSRDRGTYEQYF TGTGCCAGCAGTTCCGGGTCTCGGGACAGGGGAACATACGAGCAGTACTTC
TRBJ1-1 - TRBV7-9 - CASSLLAGWNTEAFF TGTGCCAGCAGCTTATTGGCAGGGTGGAACACTGAAGCTTTCTTT
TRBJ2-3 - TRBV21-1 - CASSKVHRGRDTQYF TGTGCCAGCAGCAAAGTTCACAGGGGGCGGGATACGCAGTATTTT
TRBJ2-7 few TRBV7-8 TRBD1 CASSLEDRYYEQYF TGTGCCAGCAGCTTAGAGGACAGGTACTACGAGCAGTACTTC
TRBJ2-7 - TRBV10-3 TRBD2 CATAPGPGGSYEQYF TGTGCCACCGCCCCGGGACCGGGAGGGAGTTACGAGCAGTACTTC
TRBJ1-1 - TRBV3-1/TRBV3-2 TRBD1 CASSQEGTVNTEAFF TGTGCCAGCAGCCAAGAAGGGACAGTCAACACTGAAGCTTTCTTT
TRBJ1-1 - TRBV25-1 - CASSKAVPDSMAFF TGTGCCAGCAGTAAAGCGGTACCGGACAGCATGGCTTTCTTT
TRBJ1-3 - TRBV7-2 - CASSLGSGLAGNTIYF TGTGCCAGCAGCTTAGGGTCGGGTCTGGCAGGAAACACCATATATTTT
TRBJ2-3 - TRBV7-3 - CASSPRGDYSTDTQYF TGTGCCAGCAGCCCGAGGGGGGACTATAGCACAGATACGCAGTATTTT
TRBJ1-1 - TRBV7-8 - CASRKLTEGIQAFF TGTGCCAGCAGGAAATTAACAGAGGGAATCCAAGCTTTCTTT
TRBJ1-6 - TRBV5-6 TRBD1 CASSLLRGIRGSPLHF TGTGCCAGCAGCTTGCTCAGGGGGATTCGCGGGTCACCCCTCCACTTT
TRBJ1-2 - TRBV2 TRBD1 CASRKEWAGGQGTF TGTGCCAGCAGGAAGGAGTGGGCAGGGGGCCAGGGCACCTTC